This T cell receptor beta chain was sequenced for a study of blood T cells in healthy people across ages. Germline-derived CDR1 and CDR2 are SGHRS and YFSETQ. CDR3 length: 14 amino acids. The germline V and J ends were trimmed by 4 bases and 6 bases, with 14 bases remaining between them. Using a J-beta primer mix together with a sample-barcoded 5' primer, a second PCR was run for roughly 7 to 12 cycles. TCRdb redid the calling of the 5' RACE reads with MiXCR, one entry per CDR3 protein. The sample shows 1.2 million to 1.5 million distinct CDR3 sequences, about 40% of them seen only once. The authors drew about 10 milliliters of peripheral blood from each donor. This clonotype was seen ten or more times. Antigen specificity is unknown. Study-level results: The percentage of naive T cells correlated strongly with TCR beta diversity.

The J gene is TRBJ2-1, the V gene TRBV5-1; TRBD2 is a possible D gene (5 bases). Sequenced: blood. This sequence originates from a woman between 18 and 29 years old in good health. The CDR3 bases are TGCGCCAGCAGCCCCACGGGATCGGGCAATGAGCAGTTCTTC. Protein product: CASSPTGSGNEQFF.